A selection of T cell receptor beta chains follows, all from one sample in a study of blood T cell repertoires in COVID-19. Here immunoSEQ multiplex PCR was the method, and the copy in TCRdb shows in-frame clones only, minus some. The sample has about 190,000 clones; roughly 88% are singletons. The sequencing sample was made of peripheral blood. These receptors were collected from a woman in her twenties or thirties with acute or convalescent COVID-19. Each CDR3 is given with its conserved first and last residue. A D gene is named only where the DNA matches it firmly. Rows may omit the clone size; those that give it use once, few, many or a size class.

v_call: TRBV18; j_call: TRBJ2-5; clone_size: NA; d_call: NA; cdr3_length: 13; cdr3_nt: TGTGCCAGCTCACCAAGCGTGATAGAGACCCAGTACTTC; cdr3_aa: CASSPSVIETQYF
v_call: TRBV5-1; j_call: TRBJ2-7; clone_size: NA; d_call: NA; cdr3_length: 15; cdr3_nt: TGCGCCAGCAGCGTGGGAGCGGGCGACACGGGCGAGCAGTACTTC; cdr3_aa: CASSVGAGDTGEQYF
v_call: TRBV10-1; j_call: TRBJ1-1; clone_size: NA; d_call: NA; cdr3_length: 14; cdr3_nt: TGCGCCAGCAGTGAGTCGTTCCGGGTTCAGGGAGCTTTCTTT; cdr3_aa: CASSESFRVQGAFF
v_call: TRBV2; j_call: TRBJ1-6; clone_size: NA; d_call: NA; cdr3_length: 13; cdr3_nt: TGTGCCAGCGAGGCGGGGGGCGATTCACCCCTCCACTTT; cdr3_aa: CASEAGGDSPLHF
v_call: TRBV7-9; j_call: TRBJ2-2; clone_size: NA; d_call: TRBD1; cdr3_length: 13; cdr3_nt: TGTGCCAGCAGCTCCTACAGGGGCGGGGAGCTGTTTTTT; cdr3_aa: CASSSYRGGELFF
v_call: TRBV20-1; j_call: TRBJ2-1; clone_size: NA; d_call: NA; cdr3_length: 12; cdr3_nt: TGCAGTGCTAGTACATCCTACAATGAGCAGTTCTTC; cdr3_aa: CSASTSYNEQFF
v_call: TRBV9; j_call: TRBJ1-2; clone_size: NA; d_call: NA; cdr3_length: 14; cdr3_nt: TGTGCCAGCAGCGTTTCAGGGTCTAACTATGGCTACACCTTC; cdr3_aa: CASSVSGSNYGYTF
v_call: TRBV30; j_call: TRBJ1-2; clone_size: NA; d_call: NA; cdr3_length: 11; cdr3_nt: TGTGCCTGGACATCTGGGGGCCGCTACACCTTC; cdr3_aa: CAWTSGGRYTF
v_call: TRBV19; j_call: TRBJ1-3; clone_size: NA; d_call: NA; cdr3_length: 13; cdr3_nt: TGTGCCAGTAATTCGGGCTCTGGAAACACCATATATTTT; cdr3_aa: CASNSGSGNTIYF
v_call: TRBV24-1; j_call: TRBJ2-2; clone_size: NA; d_call: TRBD2; cdr3_length: 15; cdr3_nt: TGTGCCACCAGTGATCCGAGGAGCGGGAGCGGGGAGCTGTTTTTT; cdr3_aa: CATSDPRSGSGELFF
v_call: TRBV30; j_call: TRBJ2-4; clone_size: NA; d_call: NA; cdr3_length: 13; cdr3_nt: TGTGCCTGGGATCAGGGATTTCAAAACATTCAGTACTTC; cdr3_aa: CAWDQGFQNIQYF
v_call: TRBV12-3/TRBV12-4; j_call: TRBJ2-5; clone_size: NA; d_call: NA; cdr3_length: 13; cdr3_nt: TGTGCCAGCAGTCTCGCGGGGTTGGAGACCCAGTACTTC; cdr3_aa: CASSLAGLETQYF
v_call: TRBV20-1; j_call: TRBJ2-7; clone_size: NA; d_call: NA; cdr3_length: 11; cdr3_nt: TGCAGTGCTAGAGTAGTCTACGAGCAGTACTTC; cdr3_aa: CSARVVYEQYF
v_call: TRBV7-9; j_call: TRBJ2-7; clone_size: NA; d_call: NA; cdr3_length: 10; cdr3_nt: TGTGCCACCGAGGGAGACGAGCAGTACTTC; cdr3_aa: CATEGDEQYF
v_call: TRBV2; j_call: TRBJ1-6; clone_size: NA; d_call: NA; cdr3_length: 14; cdr3_nt: TGTGCCAGCAGGCAGGAACGCGTTAATTCACCCCTCCACTTT; cdr3_aa: CASRQERVNSPLHF
v_call: TRBV4-2; j_call: TRBJ2-5; clone_size: NA; d_call: NA; cdr3_length: 12; cdr3_nt: TGTGCCAGCAGCCAAGATAGAGAGACCCAGTACTTC; cdr3_aa: CASSQDRETQYF
v_call: TRBV29-1; j_call: TRBJ2-7; clone_size: NA; d_call: NA; cdr3_length: 13; cdr3_nt: TGCAGCGTTGGGTGGCGGGGCGTCTACGAGCAGTACTTC; cdr3_aa: CSVGWRGVYEQYF
v_call: TRBV28; j_call: TRBJ2-7; clone_size: NA; d_call: NA; cdr3_length: 14; cdr3_nt: TGTGCCAGCAGTCCCCCGAGAGCCCCGGGCGAGCAGTACTTC; cdr3_aa: CASSPPRAPGEQYF
v_call: TRBV4-1; j_call: TRBJ2-1; clone_size: NA; d_call: TRBD2; cdr3_length: 17; cdr3_nt: TGCGCCAGCAGCCAAGTGGGGGGGAGGACCCCTTACAATGAGCAGTTCTTC; cdr3_aa: CASSQVGGRTPYNEQFF
v_call: TRBV18; j_call: TRBJ2-4; clone_size: NA; d_call: NA; cdr3_length: 16; cdr3_nt: TGTGCCAGCTCACCAAAGGACTCCCTAGCCAAAAACATTCAGTACTTC; cdr3_aa: CASSPKDSLAKNIQYF
v_call: TRBV5-1; j_call: TRBJ2-3; clone_size: NA; d_call: NA; cdr3_length: 15; cdr3_nt: TGCGCCAGCAGCTCGGACTCGGGGAACACAGATACGCAGTATTTT; cdr3_aa: CASSSDSGNTDTQYF
v_call: TRBV28; j_call: TRBJ1-3; clone_size: NA; d_call: TRBD1; cdr3_length: 15; cdr3_nt: TGTGCCAGCATTTATTCAGGGGGTGTCGGAAACACCATATATTTT; cdr3_aa: CASIYSGGVGNTIYF
v_call: TRBV6-5; j_call: TRBJ2-7; clone_size: few; d_call: TRBD2; cdr3_length: 15; cdr3_nt: TGTGCCAGCCACCCGCAGGCGGGAGCTTTATACGAGCAGTACTTC; cdr3_aa: CASHPQAGALYEQYF
v_call: TRBV30; j_call: TRBJ1-4; clone_size: once; d_call: TRBD1; cdr3_length: 14; cdr3_nt: TGTGCCTGGGGACAGGGTGGTAATAATGAAAAACTGTTTTTT; cdr3_aa: CAWGQGGNNEKLFF
v_call: TRBV7-9; j_call: TRBJ2-3; clone_size: once; d_call: TRBD2; cdr3_length: 15; cdr3_nt: TGTGCCAGCAGCTTTCTAGCGGGAGAAGGAGATACGCAGTATTTT; cdr3_aa: CASSFLAGEGDTQYF
v_call: TRBV5-1; j_call: TRBJ2-2; clone_size: NA; d_call: NA; cdr3_length: 15; cdr3_nt: TGCGCCAGCAGCGAGGGTGCCCTTAACACCGGGGAGCTGTTTTTT; cdr3_aa: CASSEGALNTGELFF
v_call: TRBV3-1/TRBV3-2; j_call: TRBJ2-3; clone_size: NA; d_call: TRBD2; cdr3_length: 15; cdr3_nt: TGTGCCAGCAGCAACCGGGAGGTGATATTGGATACGCAGTATTTT; cdr3_aa: CASSNREVILDTQYF